Listed here are 15 T cell receptor beta chains from one sample, sequenced in a study of shared clonotypes between healthy human individuals (dated by TCRdb to about 2020). Receptor libraries were prepared by the immunoSEQ multiplex PCR assay. TCRdb took over this immuneACCESS table, retaining in-frame rearrangements with V and J assigned. Such tables are incomplete; in checked studies, under half of the missing clones stem from an unresolved V gene, and the remainder is unexplained. A total of 1.5 million to 2.5 million clones appear in this sample, approximately 95% of them only once. Around 1.2% of the sample lies in the top ten. CD8 naive samples were CD45RO-negative cells positively selected for CCR7, giving a CD45RA+CCR7+ population that excluded TemRA cells. Sequencing used naive CD8+ T cells sorted from blood. In light of the paper, this sample's cell subset or site label describes: CD45RA+CCR7+. The receptors shown here come from a man younger than 35 in good health.

The chain recombines TRBV6-5 with TRBJ2-1; the match to TRBD2 covers 7 bases. CDR1 and CDR2 (germline): MNHEY, SVGAGI. This CDR3 has 15 amino acids. Trimming at V came to 5 bases and at J to 0 bases, leaving 4 bases not matched to a gene. The CDR3 DNA sequence: TGTGCCAGCAGTCGCCTAGCGGACTCCTACAATGAGCAGTTCTTC. Encoded protein: CASSRLADSYNEQFF.

The chain combines TRBV9 with TRBJ2-2, with D tentatively TRBD1 (5 bases). CDR3 size: 17 residues. V was clipped by 6 bases and J by 3 bases, with 21 bases between them. CDR1 is SGDLS and CDR2 is YYNGEE in the germline V gene. The CDR3 DNA is TGTGCCAGCACTACCATGGTGGTAGGGGTCGACACCGGGGAGCTGTTTTTT. Translated, it gives CASTTMVVGVDTGELFF.

The CDR3 loop is CASGPELNTEAFF. DNA of the CDR3: TGTGCCAGCGGTCCGGAGCTGAACACTGAAGCTTTCTTT. V and J are TRBV4-2 and TRBJ1-1; D remains ambiguous. Germline CDR1 is LGHNA and CDR2 is YNFKEQ. Trimming removed 8 bases from V and 0 bases from J, with 10 bases in between. The CDR3 extends over 13 amino acids.

The CDR3 coding sequence is TGTGCCACCTCGGGCCAGGAGGCCTACGAGCAGTACTTC. Amino acid sequence: CATSGQEAYEQYF. This chain uses TRBV19 with TRBJ2-7; a weak D match, TRBD2 (5 bases). The CDR3 sequence is 13 residues long. Trimming removed 10 bases from V and 2 bases from J, with 15 bases in between. The germline V gene encodes CDR1 LNHDA and CDR2 SQIVND (reference sequence).

This chain joins TRBV7-2 and TRBJ2-7; D tentatively reads TRBD1 or TRBD2 (5 bases each). Germline V CDR1 and CDR2: SGHTA, FQGNSA. Trimming stripped 5 bases from V and 5 bases from J, with 16 bases between. The CDR3 is 14 amino acids. The CDR3 region has the DNA TGTGCCAGCAGCACTTACGGGGCAGAGGACGAGCAGTACTTC. This codes for CASSTYGAEDEQYF.

The chain uses TRBV19 and TRBJ2-3; D not resolved. The CDR3 has 15 residues. Trimming stripped 3 bases from V and 0 bases from J, with 10 bases between. Germline V CDR1 and CDR2: LNHDA, SQIVND (reference sequence). DNA of the CDR3: TGTGCCAGTAGTATCGACCTCCCTAGCACAGATACGCAGTATTTT. Amino acids: CASSIDLPSTDTQYF.

This chain connects TRBV28 to TRBJ1-2; 10 nucleotides align to TRBD1. This CDR3 contains 13 residues. From germline, CDR1 is MDHEN and CDR2 SYDVKM. Trimming took 5 bases from V and 7 from J; bases not matched to a gene: 4. CDR3 sequence reads: CASSPTGGAGYTF. The CDR3 DNA sequence: TGTGCCAGCAGTCCGACAGGGGGCGCTGGCTACACCTTC.

This clone was recorded once. The chain combines TRBV6-4 with TRBJ1-5; a weak D match, TRBD1 (5 bases). Germline CDR1 is MRHNA and CDR2 is SNTAGT. There are 16 residues in the CDR3. The V end was cut by 4 bases, the J end by 0 bases, with 13 bases between. CDR3 residues: CASSVGRAPSNQPQHF. In nucleotides, the CDR3 is TGTGCCAGCAGTGTAGGCAGGGCACCTAGCAATCAGCCCCAGCATTTT.

This chain joins TRBV4-1 and TRBJ2-3, with D perhaps assigned TRBD1 or TRBD2 (5 bases each). V gave up 0 bases and J gave up 3 bases, with 7 bases separating them. The CDR3 is made up of 14 amino acids. CDR1 is MGHRA and CDR2 is YSYEKL in the germline V gene. Written as DNA, the CDR3 is TGCGCCAGCAGCCAAGACGAGGGGACAGATACGCAGTATTTT. Its protein is CASSQDEGTDTQYF.

This chain links TRBV29-1 with TRBJ2-3; D perhaps matches TRBD2 (6 bases). This CDR3 comprises 16 residues. Germline CDR1 SQVTM, CDR2 ANQGSEA. Trimming left V 6 bases short and J 4 bases short, with 23 bases between. The CDR3 nucleotides are TGCAGCGTCCAGGGCCTCGGGGGAAAGGAGGCAGATACGCAGTATTTT. Translating gives CSVQGLGGKEADTQYF.

Details on this clone: This same CDR3 is encoded by further DNA sequences in the sample. The chain has TRBV2 and TRBJ2-1; TRBD1 matches 7 bases. V lost 0 bases and J lost 3; bases outside the gene matches: 2. CDR3 size: 15 residues. CDR1 is SNHLY and CDR2 is FYNNEI in the germline V gene. CDR3 DNA sequence: TGTGCCAGCAGTGAAGCGGCAGGGGGCTACAATGAGCAGTTCTTC. It codes for CASSEAAGGYNEQFF.

The genes are TRBV2 and TRBJ2-2, with 7 bases identical to TRBD1. Germline V lookup: CDR1 SNHLY, CDR2 FYNNEI. This CDR3 has 15 amino acids. V trimming: 3 bases; J trimming: 3 bases; junction bases outside the gene matches: 4. CDR3 DNA sequence: TGTGCCAGCAGTGATCTGGGACAGTACACCGGGGAGCTGTTTTTT. Protein product: CASSDLGQYTGELFF.

The chain joins TRBV30 to TRBJ2-2, with 14 bases that match TRBD2. Germline V gives CDR1 GTSNPN, CDR2 SVGIG (reference sequence). The CDR3 extends over 17 amino acids. Trimming at V came to 6 bases and at J to 6 bases, leaving 12 bases not matched to a gene. CDR3 sequence (DNA): TGTGCCTGCCCGGGACTAGCGGGAGCCCCAGGACCCGGGGAGCTGTTTTTT. Its protein product is CACPGLAGAPGPGELFF.

The chain carries TRBV6-6 and TRBJ2-3; the D is unclear. The germline CDR1 and CDR2 sequences are MNHNY and SVGAGI (reference sequence). Trimming removed 3 bases from V and 4 bases from J, with 11 bases in between. CDR3 length: 14 amino acids. CDR3 DNA: TGTGCCAGCAGTTATCACCCGGGTGCAGATACGCAGTATTTT. It yields the protein CASSYHPGADTQYF.

The chain is built from TRBV5-6 and TRBJ2-7; a possible D gene is TRBD2 (6 bases). CDR1 is SGHDT and CDR2 is YYEEEE in the germline V gene. Trimming removed 0 bases from V and 2 bases from J, with 18 bases in between. There are 17 residues in the CDR3. The DNA of the CDR3 is TGTGCCAGCAGCTTGGTTCCCCCTAGCGAGGGAACCTACGAGCAGTACTTC. It translates to CASSLVPPSEGTYEQYF.